The rows below give T cell receptor beta chains drawn from one sample of a study of preoperative IRX-2 immunotherapy in early breast cancer. Measured with immunoSEQ multiplex PCR; TCRdb has only the in-frame clones, and not every one. The table shows about 29,000 clones, with around 91% occurring only once. The material was obtained from a patient treated with IRX-2 immunotherapy. The receptors derive from a human donor with breast cancer. Each CDR3 is given with its conserved first and last residue. D genes are given only for firm matches. For some rows the clone size is stated as once, few or many, or as a class when expanded; others skip it.

size	J	V	length	D	CDR3	DNA
-	TRBJ2-5	TRBV6-5	15	TRBD2	CASSINSGRPEAQYF	TGTGCCAGCAGCATCAATAGCGGGAGGCCGGAGGCCCAGTACTTC
once	TRBJ2-5	TRBV7-2	14	-	CASSVQGGWETQYF	TGTGCCAGCAGCGTACAGGGAGGTTGGGAGACCCAGTACTTC
-	TRBJ2-2	TRBV5-1	16	TRBD2	CASSSSAGTNTGELFF	TGCGCCAGCAGCTCGTCAGCGGGAACGAACACCGGGGAGCTGTTTTTT
once	TRBJ2-2	TRBV4-3	17	-	CASSQDWRTANTGELFF	TGCGCCAGCAGCCAAGATTGGAGAACCGCGAACACCGGGGAGCTGTTTTTT
-	TRBJ2-7	TRBV2	12	-	CATNKEGGEQYF	TGTGCCACCAATAAAGAAGGAGGCGAGCAGTACTTC
-	TRBJ2-7	TRBV27	16	TRBD2	CASSYGAGAADGEQYF	TGTGCCAGCAGTTACGGAGCGGGAGCCGCGGATGGGGAGCAGTACTTC
-	TRBJ2-5	TRBV29-1	14	TRBD1	CSVNTGTGFEEQYF	TGCAGCGTTAACACCGGGACAGGGTTCGAGGAGCAGTACTTC
-	TRBJ1-6	TRBV2	16	-	CASRAPQGPSNSPLHF	TGTGCCAGCAGAGCTCCACAGGGTCCTAGTAATTCACCCCTCCACTTT
few	TRBJ2-7	TRBV7-8	16	-	CASSLVSGLGTREQYF	TGTGCCAGCAGCTTAGTATCAGGTTTGGGCACGCGTGAGCAGTACTTC
-	TRBJ2-2	TRBV2	12	-	CASSTGSGELFF	TGTGCCAGCAGTACAGGGTCCGGGGAGCTGTTTTTT
-	TRBJ2-5	TRBV5-4	13	-	CASSRDPGETQYF	TGTGCCAGCAGCCGGGACCCCGGGGAGACCCAGTACTTC
-	TRBJ2-3	TRBV5-1	16	-	CASSPIQGGRADTQYF	TGCGCCAGCAGCCCTATACAGGGCGGTCGGGCAGATACGCAGTATTTT
-	TRBJ2-3	TRBV5-1	14	-	CASSLEDIVDTQYF	TGCGCCAGCAGCTTGGAAGACATAGTGGATACGCAGTATTTT
-	TRBJ1-2	TRBV20-1	11	TRBD1	CSAGQDYGYTF	TGCAGTGCAGGACAGGACTATGGCTACACCTTC
-	TRBJ1-1	TRBV11-2	16	-	CASSLMGGGPSTEAFF	TGTGCCAGCAGCTTAATGGGCGGGGGCCCTTCCACTGAAGCTTTCTTT
-	TRBJ2-5	TRBV7-9	16	TRBD2	CASSLGAGEFGETQYF	TGTGCCAGCAGCTTAGGTGCGGGAGAGTTCGGAGAGACCCAGTACTTC
-	TRBJ2-7	TRBV23-1	15	-	CASSYRAALGYEQYF	TGCGCCAGCAGTTACAGGGCGGCATTGGGCTACGAGCAGTACTTC
-	TRBJ1-4	TRBV28	14	-	CASSFSTGIGKLFF	TGTGCCAGCAGTTTTTCAACAGGTATCGGAAAACTGTTTTTT
-	TRBJ2-3	TRBV9	16	TRBD2	CASSVVAGVLTDTQYF	TGTGCCAGCAGCGTAGTTGCGGGAGTATTGACAGATACGCAGTATTTT
-	TRBJ1-4	TRBV6-5	15	TRBD1	CASSYSIQGWEKLFF	TGTGCCAGCAGTTACTCGATACAGGGGTGGGAAAAACTGTTTTTT
-	TRBJ2-3	TRBV5-4	12	-	CASSLDTDTQYF	TGTGCCAGCAGCTTAGACACAGATACGCAGTATTTT
few	TRBJ2-7	TRBV5-4	14	-	CASSYLGGKSGQYF	TGTGCCAGCAGCTATTTGGGGGGAAAGTCAGGGCAGTACTTC
-	TRBJ2-7	TRBV28	14	TRBD2	CASRRGGGAYEQYF	TGTGCCAGCAGACGGGGGGGAGGGGCCTACGAGCAGTACTTC
once	TRBJ1-2	TRBV10-3	15	-	CAISEGTTEIYGYTF	TGTGCCATCAGTGAAGGGACGACAGAGATATATGGCTACACCTTC
once	TRBJ2-7	TRBV7-9	18	-	CASSFSPPGRGDSYEQYF	TGTGCCAGCAGCTTTAGTCCCCCGGGCAGGGGGGATTCCTACGAGCAGTACTTC
-	TRBJ1-1	TRBV19	11	-	CATSTYPEAFF	TGTGCGACCTCCACTTATCCTGAAGCTTTCTTT
-	TRBJ2-1	TRBV2	16	TRBD1	CASSEQDRGLGNEQFF	TGTGCCAGCAGTGAACAAGACAGGGGGCTGGGCAATGAGCAGTTCTTC